Described below is a single T cell receptor (beta chain) sequence and its context. Antigen unknown. This entry belongs to a study of CXCR3-negative and CXCR3-positive naive CD8 T cells. The sorting of each CD8+ T cell subset was done in triplicate, at 250,000 to 300,000 cells each. Overall study findings and caveats: In CXCR3-positive naive cells, the TRB CDR3s were more hydrophobic than in CXCR3-negative naive cells. Both naive subsets showed comparably high diversity, and memory CD8+ cells showed much lower diversity.

CDR3 size: 14 residues. Via 5' RACE with UMI labels, TRB cDNA libraries were prepared. Reprocessing the 5' RACE reads, TCRdb reports a single entry for every CDR3 protein and omits DNA. The sample table includes some 110,000 distinct CDR3 sequences. The receptor was derived from a human donor in good health. Some clones in this sample may be carry-over from other donors' samples. This chain joins TRBV12-3 or TRBV12-4 and TRBJ1-5; the TRBD1 assignment by TCRdb is unverifiable without DNA. Sequencing was performed on naive CXCR3+ CD8+ T cells from blood. Sample subset: CD45RO-CCR7+CD27+CD95- naive CD8+ T cells expressing CXCR3 (TNR3+). CDR3 in amino acids: CASSFGGLNQPQHF.